Shown below are 14 T cell receptor beta chains from a single sample sequenced in a study of blood T cell repertoires in COVID-19. The repertoire was sequenced with immunoSEQ multiplex PCR; TCRdb's copy has only in-frame clones and lacks some. The data hold some 200,000 clones, with just under 90% observed a single time. Sequencing input: peripheral blood. These receptor sequences come from a woman between 18 and 30 years old who had recovered from COVID-19.

This clone has just one count. The J gene is TRBJ2-7, the V gene TRBV14, with D perhaps TRBD1 (6 bases). Trimming pared 5 bases from V and 4 bases from J, leaving 15 bases between. CDR1 SGHDN and CDR2 FVKESK come from the germline V gene. The CDR3 is made up of 14 amino acids. The CDR3 bases are TGTGCCAGCAGCGGAATAGGGGGAAGATACGAGCAGTACTTC. Protein: CASSGIGGRYEQYF.

The chain employs TRBV27 and TRBJ2-5, with 8 bases that match TRBD2. The CDR3 covers 15 residues. V dropped 5 bases and J dropped 9; count of bases not matched to a gene: 14. Looked up from germline, CDR1 is MNHEY and CDR2 is SMNVEV (reference sequence). In DNA, the CDR3 is TGTGCCAGCAGTCCGATAGCGGGACCGGTTGGGGCCCAGTACTTC. As protein: CASSPIAGPVGAQYF.

The V and J genes are TRBV2 and TRBJ2-7; D gene ambiguous. V was pared by 7 bases and J by 2 bases, with 6 bases between. Germline V CDR1 and CDR2: SNHLY, FYNNEI. This CDR3 comprises 11 residues. CDR3 protein: CASIIAYEQYF. CDR3 in DNA: TGTGCCAGCATAATAGCCTACGAGCAGTACTTC.

The rearrangement joins TRBV28 to TRBJ1-1, with a possible D match to TRBD1 (6 bases). Germline values: CDR1 MDHEN, CDR2 SYDVKM. Trimming took 0 bases from V and 2 from J, leaving 10 bases between them. CDR3 size: 15 residues. CDR3 in DNA: TGTGCCAGCAGTTTATGGGGGGCAGCCAACACTGAAGCTTTCTTT. It yields the protein CASSLWGAANTEAFF.

The chain has TRBV4-3 and TRBJ2-6, with 7 bases aligning to TRBD1. Trimming cost V 4 bases and J 0 bases; bases outside gene matches: 12. The germline V gene encodes CDR1 LGHNA and CDR2 YSLEER. The CDR3 has 19 residues. The CDR3 is CASSRLSGTVDSGANVLTF. DNA for the CDR3: TGCGCCAGCAGCCGCCTATCCGGGACAGTGGACTCTGGGGCCAACGTCCTGACTTTC.

This rearrangement joins TRBV27 to TRBJ1-4; possibly TRBD1 for D (6 bases). The CDR3 covers 14 residues. Germline V lookup: CDR1 MNHEY, CDR2 SMNVEV (reference sequence). V lost 6 bases, J lost 7 bases, and 15 bases lay in between. The CDR3 nucleotides read TGTGCCAGCAGCCCAGACAGGTGGGGTGAAAAACTGTTTTTT. Its translation is CASSPDRWGEKLFF.

J is TRBJ1-5 and V is TRBV6-2 or TRBV6-3; tentatively, D is TRBD1 (6 bases). The ends were cut back, 0 bases at V and 7 bases at J, with 16 bases in the middle. Germline V gene lookup returns CDR1 MNHEY and CDR2 SVGEGT. The CDR3 is 16 amino acids. The CDR3 DNA reads TGTGCCAGCAGTTACTCTCAGGGGTCCGGTGGACAGCCCCAGCATTTT. Translated: CASSYSQGSGGQPQHF.

This clone showed up just a few times. The genes are TRBV5-6 and TRBJ1-2, with TRBD1 matching over 7 bases. J gave up 4 bases and V 4 bases, and 7 bases lay outside the gene matches. The V gene's germline CDR1 is SGHDT and CDR2 YYEEEE. The CDR3 has 14 residues. The chain's CDR3 is CASSPEEGAYGYTF. The CDR3 DNA is TGTGCCAGCAGCCCCGAAGAGGGGGCCTATGGCTACACCTTC.

The rearrangement joins TRBV21-1 to TRBJ2-5; TRBD1, the D gene given by the table, was not confirmed from the DNA. TRBV21-1 is described as a pseudogene. The CDR3 consists of 15 residues. CDR3 DNA: TGTGCCAGCAGCACCACGACAGATCTCCAAGAGACCCAGTACTTC. This sequence encodes CASSTTTDLQETQYF.

The chain employs TRBV6-2 or TRBV6-3 and TRBJ2-1; 14 bases map to TRBD2. The ends lost 2 bases at V and 1 base at J; junction bases unmatched: 4. The CDR3 consists of 18 residues. Germline-derived CDR1 and CDR2 are MNHEY and SVGEGT. CDR3 residues: CASSYGTSGSMSYNEQFF. In nucleotides, the CDR3 is TGTGCCAGCAGTTACGGGACTAGCGGGAGTATGTCCTACAATGAGCAGTTCTTC.

The chain has TRBV19 and TRBJ2-3; TRBD2 matches at 13 bases. J gave up 0 bases and V 1 base, and 4 bases lay outside the gene matches. Germline CDR1 reads LNHDA; CDR2 reads SQIVND (reference sequence). The CDR3 has 18 amino acids. DNA of the CDR3: TGTGCCAGTAGTATAGTAGCACTAGCGGGAGGGAGCACAGATACGCAGTATTTT. Translated, it gives CASSIVALAGGSTDTQYF.

The CDR3 sequence is CASSPQGAYGYTF. The DNA of the CDR3 is TGTGCCAGCAGCCCGCAGGGGGCTTATGGCTACACCTTC. V is TRBV3-1 (or the pseudogene TRBV3-2) and J is TRBJ1-2, with TRBD1 identical over 8 bases. V lost 4 bases, J lost 5 bases, and 3 bases stayed unmatched. The CDR3 contains 13 residues. Germline-derived CDR1 and CDR2 are LGHDT and YNNKEL (reference sequence).

The V gene is TRBV5-1, the J gene TRBJ2-2, with no clear D. CDR1 and CDR2 (germline): SGHRS, YFSETQ. The CDR3 spans 15 residues. V lost 0 bases to trimming and J lost 4 bases, with 10 bases between them. CDR3 nucleotide sequence: TGCGCCAGCAGCTTGGGACAAGGAAGCACCGGGGAGCTGTTTTTT. This encodes CASSLGQGSTGELFF.

V and J are TRBV6-5 and TRBJ2-1, with TRBD2 as a possible D gene (5 bases). From germline, CDR1 is MNHEY and CDR2 SVGAGI. The germline V and J ends were trimmed by 7 bases and 1 base, with 11 bases remaining between them. The CDR3 has 14 residues. The CDR3 region has the DNA TGTGCCAGCACTATCGGGGTATCCTACAATGAGCAGTTCTTC. This codes for CASTIGVSYNEQFF.